A selection of T cell receptor beta chains follows, all from one sample in a study of beta chain features in type 1 diabetes. The table came from immunoSEQ multiplex PCR; TCRdb's copy has only in-frame clones and leaves some out. The sample contains some 660,000 clones, over 11% of which appear only once. The material sequenced was naive CD4+ T cells from blood. Receptors originate from a man aged 18-30 years with type 1 diabetes. Both conserved end residues are part of each CDR3. D genes are given only for firm matches. Clone size is shown for a subset of rows, as once, few, many or a class of expanded clone.

j_call d_call v_call clone_size cdr3_nt cdr3_aa
TRBJ2-5 NA TRBV28 NA TGTGCCAGCAGTAACATTGGGACCCAGTACTTC CASSNIGTQYF
TRBJ2-5 TRBD2 TRBV27 few TGTGCCAGCAGCCCATGGGGAGGGCGAGAGACCCAGTACTTC CASSPWGGRETQYF
TRBJ2-3 NA TRBV30 NA TGTGCCTGGAGTGAAGGACACAGCACAGATACGCAGTATTTT CAWSEGHSTDTQYF
TRBJ2-1 TRBD1 TRBV25-1 NA TGTGCCAGCAGCCGACAGGGTAGGGGCAATGAGCAGTTCTTC CASSRQGRGNEQFF
TRBJ2-3 NA TRBV30 few TGTGCCTGGACGGACTCCCCAAGGGATACGCAGTATTTT CAWTDSPRDTQYF
TRBJ1-4 NA TRBV30 once TGTGCCTCGGCAACAGGGACCCATGAAAAACTGTTTTTT CASATGTHEKLFF
TRBJ2-1 NA TRBV5-1 NA TGCGCCAGCCAAGGGACTCCCCAAGCAAATGAGCAGTTCTTC CASQGTPQANEQFF
TRBJ2-1 TRBD1 TRBV2 few TGTGCCACCACGGAGCAGGGGGTAGACAATGAGCAGTTCTTC CATTEQGVDNEQFF
TRBJ2-5 NA TRBV9 few TGTGCCAGCAGCGCGGATTTCCGAGAGACCCAGTACTTC CASSADFRETQYF
TRBJ2-3 TRBD2 TRBV5-1 NA TGCGCCAGCAGTAGCGGGATGGCAGATACGCAGTATTTT CASSSGMADTQYF
TRBJ1-5 NA TRBV30 NA TGTGCCTGGGCCCTATCCGATAGCAATCAGCCCCAGCATTTT CAWALSDSNQPQHF
TRBJ1-1 NA TRBV6-1 few TGTGCCAGCAGCCTCGAGAGGGGGATGAACACTGAAGCTTTCTTT CASSLERGMNTEAFF
TRBJ2-7 NA TRBV30 NA TGTGCCTGGAGTTCAGCAGGGAACTACGAGCAGTACTTC CAWSSAGNYEQYF
TRBJ2-2 NA TRBV7-2 few TGTGCCAGCCGCCGCAGGGGTGGGGACACCGGGGAGCTGTTTTTT CASRRRGGDTGELFF
TRBJ1-5 NA TRBV30 NA TGTGCCTGGAGTGCCTATAGCAATCAGCCCCAGCATTTT CAWSAYSNQPQHF
TRBJ2-7 NA TRBV28 few TGTGCCATTCGGGCCCACGAGCAGTACTTC CAIRAHEQYF
TRBJ1-6 TRBD1 TRBV30 NA TGTGCCTGGATACAGGGGGCGAATAATTCACCCCTCCACTTT CAWIQGANNSPLHF
TRBJ2-3 TRBD2 TRBV4-1 NA TGCGCCAGCAGCCAACCTCTGGGGCGGGAGGAGGGTACGCAGTATTTT CASSQPLGREEGTQYF
TRBJ2-1 NA TRBV28 few TGTGCCAGCAGTTCCGACCCACGGGGTCAATATGAGCAGTTCTTC CASSSDPRGQYEQFF
TRBJ2-7 TRBD2 TRBV10-3 NA TGTGCCATCATGGATAGCGGGTGGAGCGAGCAGTACTTC CAIMDSGWSEQYF
TRBJ1-1 TRBD1 TRBV29-1 NA TGCAGCGGGAGGACAGGTCTGAACACTGAAGCTTTCTTT CSGRTGLNTEAFF
TRBJ1-2 NA TRBV6-5 NA TGTGCCAGCAGTCCTCAGGGCGGGCCCTATGGCTACACCTTC CASSPQGGPYGYTF
TRBJ2-3 NA TRBV9 NA TGTGCCAGCAGCGTAGCGGGGAGGGATACGCAGTATTTT CASSVAGRDTQYF
TRBJ2-1 NA TRBV11-3 few TGTGCCAGCAGCGCAGGGAGCTCCTACAATGAGCAGTTCTTC CASSAGSSYNEQFF
TRBJ1-1 NA TRBV9 NA TGTGCCAGCAGCACAGGGAGGGACACTGAAGCTTTCTTT CASSTGRDTEAFF
TRBJ1-5 NA TRBV9 NA TGTGCCAGCACTCGGGGGGCGGATAGCAATCAGCCCCAGCATTTT CASTRGADSNQPQHF
TRBJ2-3 TRBD2 TRBV11-2 NA TGTGCCAGCAGCTTAGCGGGAGGAGATACGCAGTATTTT CASSLAGGDTQYF
TRBJ2-3 NA TRBV5-1 few TGCGCCAGCAGCCCTCGGTCGGGGGATGGCACAGATACGCAGTATTTT CASSPRSGDGTDTQYF
TRBJ1-2 NA TRBV4-1 few TGCGCCAGCAGCCAAGAACAATTGAGCTTATATGGCTACACCTTC CASSQEQLSLYGYTF
TRBJ2-3 TRBD2 TRBV4-2 few TGTGCCAGCAGCCAAGGTAGCGGGGGGGACCATCAGTATTTT CASSQGSGGDHQYF
TRBJ2-3 TRBD2 TRBV25-1 NA TGTGCCAGCAGTGGATCGGGACTAGCGGGGGGTCTCACAGATACGCAGTATTTT CASSGSGLAGGLTDTQYF
TRBJ1-5 NA TRBV29-1 few TGCAGCGTTGGACCCAGCGAGTATCAGCCCCAGCATTTT CSVGPSEYQPQHF
TRBJ1-2 NA TRBV5-1 NA TGCGCCAGCAGCTTGCTGGATTCTAACTATGGCTACACCTTC CASSLLDSNYGYTF
TRBJ2-7 NA TRBV19 few TGTGCCAGTAGTATAGGTAACAGCTACGAGCAGTACTTC CASSIGNSYEQYF
TRBJ2-3 TRBD2 TRBV10-3 NA TGTGCCATCAGTGAGCTTGGGGGACTAGCGGGGAGCACAGATACGCAGTATTTT CAISELGGLAGSTDTQYF
TRBJ2-7 TRBD2 TRBV5-4 NA TGTGCCAGCAGCTCCTCGTCCGGGACTAAAACTAGACTTTTC CASSSSSGTKTRLF
TRBJ2-3 NA TRBV18 NA TGTGCCAGCTCGCAGCAGGGGCCACTTGGGGATACGCAGTATTTT CASSQQGPLGDTQYF